These T cell receptor beta chains were read from a single sample in a study of T cells after yellow fever vaccination. TCRdb recomputed calls from the 5' RACE reads with MiXCR, one row per CDR3 protein. The profile shows hundreds of thousands of distinct CDR3 sequences, less than 20% of them singletons. Sequenced here: PBMCs, sampled roughly 5 days after the first yellow fever vaccination. The origin of the receptors is a man aged 18 to 29 who received the YFV17D yellow fever vaccine. The CDR3 runs from the conserved cysteine through the conserved F or W. The D gene is left open where the match is weak. Expanded clones are given a class, and other clones once, few, many or no size at all.

v_call	clone_size	j_call	d_call	cdr3_nt	cdr3_aa
TRBV5-1	-	TRBJ2-1	-	TGCGCCAGCAGCTTCCCCCCCGGCGGAAGCTCCTACAATGAGCAGTTCTTC	CASSFPPGGSSYNEQFF
TRBV12-3/TRBV12-4	few	TRBJ2-7	-	TGTGCCAGCAGTTTCAACCCCGCCTACGAGCAGTACTTC	CASSFNPAYEQYF
TRBV20-1	few	TRBJ2-2	-	TGCAGTGCCGCGGGCCCCGGGGAGCTGTTTTTT	CSAAGPGELFF
TRBV5-1	-	TRBJ1-2	TRBD1	TGCGCCAGCAGCTTGGCGGGACAGACCGAGGGCTACACCTTC	CASSLAGQTEGYTF
TRBV24-1	-	TRBJ2-3	-	TGTGCCACCAGTGATGCGGGGCTAGCCGCGGATACGCAGTATTTT	CATSDAGLAADTQYF
TRBV20-1	-	TRBJ2-1	-	TGCAGTGCTAGCGACGGGACAAACAACAATGAGCAGTTCTTC	CSASDGTNNNEQFF
TRBV7-9	few	TRBJ2-3	TRBD2	TGTGCCAGCAACGGGTGGGCTAGCGGCTCCACAGATACGCAGTATTTT	CASNGWASGSTDTQYF
TRBV5-6	-	TRBJ2-5	TRBD2	TGTGCCAGCAGCGTGACTAGCGGGGGATATAAAGAGACCCAGTACTTC	CASSVTSGGYKETQYF
TRBV6-5	-	TRBJ1-1	-	TGTGCCAGCAGGTTCCCTGGCACTGAAGCTTTCTTT	CASRFPGTEAFF
TRBV7-2	-	TRBJ2-7	TRBD1	TGTGCCAGCAGCAAGGACAGGGGGGCCTTCTACGAGCAGTACTTC	CASSKDRGAFYEQYF
TRBV6-5	few	TRBJ1-2	TRBD1	TGTGCCAGCAGTTACTCCCGGGACAGCTATGGCTACACCTTC	CASSYSRDSYGYTF
TRBV7-9	once	TRBJ1-5	-	TGTGCCAGCAGCTTACGGGGACACAATCAGCCCCAGCACTTT	CASSLRGHNQPQHF
TRBV12-3/TRBV12-4	-	TRBJ1-4	TRBD1	TGTGCCAGCAGGACAGGGTATACTAATGAAAAACTGTTTTTT	CASRTGYTNEKLFF
TRBV7-2	-	TRBJ1-2	TRBD1	TGTGCCAGCAGCTTATGGAGGGGGCCTGGCTACACCTTC	CASSLWRGPGYTF
TRBV7-2	many	TRBJ2-1	TRBD2	TGTGCCAGCAGCTTAAGCGGGGACTCCTACAATGAGCAGTTCTTC	CASSLSGDSYNEQFF
TRBV24-1	-	TRBJ1-2	-	TGTGCCACCAGTCCCGGAAGTTCGGTATATGGCTACACCTTC	CATSPGSSVYGYTF
TRBV18	-	TRBJ2-7	TRBD1	TGTGCCAGCTCACCCGGGGACAGACGGTACGAGCAGTACTTC	CASSPGDRRYEQYF
TRBV10-3	many	TRBJ1-2	TRBD1	TGTGCCATCAGCCCGACAGGGGACTATGGCTACACCTTC	CAISPTGDYGYTF
TRBV6-1	-	TRBJ2-6	-	TGTGCCAGCATAGGCAGAGGGAACTCTGGGGCCAACGTCCTGACTTTC	CASIGRGNSGANVLTF
TRBV11-2	-	TRBJ2-1	-	TGTGCCAGCAGCTCCATCCGCTGGGTCGGGGCCATTGCCCCCAATGAGCAGTTCTTC	CASSSIRWVGAIAPNEQFF
TRBV12-3/TRBV12-4	few	TRBJ2-7	-	TGTGCCAGCCGAGGTCCATCCTCCTACGAGCAGTACTTC	CASRGPSSYEQYF
TRBV7-2	few	TRBJ1-1	-	TGTGCCAGCAGTTCCCATAGTTCGGTCAGGCACACTGAAGCTTTCTTT	CASSSHSSVRHTEAFF
TRBV20-1	-	TRBJ1-1	-	TGCAGTGCTCGCCGGGAGGTGAACACTGAAGCTTTCTTT	CSARREVNTEAFF
TRBV20-1	-	TRBJ2-1	TRBD2	TGCAGTGCTTCCACTCTAGCGGGGGGGCAGCATGAGCAGTTCTTC	CSASTLAGGQHEQFF
TRBV6-4	few	TRBJ1-6	-	TGTGCCAGCAGTGACAGTTCACCCCTCCACTTT	CASSDSSPLHF
TRBV7-2	few	TRBJ1-5	-	TGTGCCAGCAGCTTGTCAGGGGCGCGCAGGGATCAGCCCCAGCATTTT	CASSLSGARRDQPQHF
TRBV12-3/TRBV12-4	-	TRBJ2-1	-	TGTGCCAGCAGTTGGGGTTGGGTCTTCGATGAGCAGTTCTTC	CASSWGWVFDEQFF
TRBV20-1	-	TRBJ1-2	TRBD1	TGCAGTGCTAGCAGGGGGCTCTATGGCTACACCTTC	CSASRGLYGYTF
TRBV12-3/TRBV12-4	few	TRBJ1-1	-	TGTGCCAGCAGCGAGACTGGGATTGAAGCTTTCTTT	CASSETGIEAFF
TRBV14	few	TRBJ2-1	TRBD2	TGTGCCAGCAGCCACCAAGGAGGGAAGTGGGAGCGGGGGGGCTTCTATGAGCAGTTCTTC	CASSHQGGKWERGGFYEQFF
TRBV3-1	-	TRBJ1-3	-	TGTGCCAGCAGGCTGCAGACTGGAAACACCATATATTTT	CASRLQTGNTIYF
TRBV19	-	TRBJ2-2	-	TGTGCCAGTAGAAATACAGGTTGGGGGCGGACCGGGGAGCTGTTTTTT	CASRNTGWGRTGELFF